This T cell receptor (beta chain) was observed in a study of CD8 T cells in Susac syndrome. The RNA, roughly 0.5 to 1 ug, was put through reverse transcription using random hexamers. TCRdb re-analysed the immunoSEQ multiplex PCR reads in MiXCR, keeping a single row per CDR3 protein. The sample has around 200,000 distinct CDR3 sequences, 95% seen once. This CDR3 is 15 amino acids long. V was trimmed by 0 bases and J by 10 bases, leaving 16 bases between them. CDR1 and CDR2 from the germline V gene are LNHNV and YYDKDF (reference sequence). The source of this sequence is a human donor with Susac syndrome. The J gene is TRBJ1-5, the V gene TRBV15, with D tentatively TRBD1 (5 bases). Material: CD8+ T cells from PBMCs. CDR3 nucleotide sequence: TGTGCCACCAGCAGAGATTTTTCGGGGGTGGGACCCCAGCATTTT. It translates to CATSRDFSGVGPQHF.